Listed below are T cell receptor beta chains from one sample, sequenced in a study of beta chain features in type 1 diabetes. This table comes from immunoSEQ multiplex PCR, and its TCRdb copy is limited to in-frame clones, with some not included. The sample shows around 100,000 clones, 25% to 35% of them seen only once. Sequenced sample: central memory CD4+ T cells from blood. The receptors shown here come from a woman between 18 and 29 years old with type 1 diabetes. CDR3s include the opening cysteine and the closing phenylalanine or tryptophan. The D gene is left open where the match is weak.

v_call cdr3_length d_call cdr3_aa
TRBV7-8 14 . CASSLPAGHTEAFF
TRBV30 11 . CAWSPEGQQFF
TRBV7-2 14 TRBD1 CASSPYRGIYGYTF
TRBV2 13 TRBD1 CASSAGQVYEQYF
TRBV6-5 15 TRBD2 CASSYGLGKGDTQYF
TRBV27 14 TRBD2 CASSSSGRGDTQYF
TRBV14 14 . CASSQARAASGYTF
TRBV6-5 14 . CASSYSRGGTEAFF
TRBV29-1 15 TRBD2 CSVRVVAGITGELFF
TRBV20-1 10 . CSANEDSQFF
TRBV7-2 14 TRBD1 CASSLTGGVMAQYF
TRBV7-2 13 . CASSFTEVDTQYF
TRBV19 13 TRBD2 CASSTTSGRIQYF
TRBV29-1 15 . CSVVFGTRSNQPQHF
TRBV6-1 12 TRBD1 CATLGQNEKLFF
TRBV9 18 TRBD1 CASSVAIIGTGNTGELFF
TRBV2 14 . CASSNRYPQETQYF
TRBV5-5 16 TRBD2 CASSTSGTKSFYEQYF
TRBV19 15 . CASSLRRGYTDTQYF
TRBV28 17 TRBD2 CASSLSASGRAAYEQYF
TRBV5-1 15 TRBD1 CASSLEQGGTDTQYF
TRBV1 17 . CTSSQVYREGYQETQYF
TRBV30 11 . CAWSILNEQFF
TRBV5-4 15 . CASSLDLGSGDEQFF
TRBV30 14 TRBD1 CAWARQGWGTEAFF
TRBV5-5 13 . CASSLITGTQQFF
TRBV12-5 18 TRBD2 CASGLVVAGGPKPLEQFF
TRBV19 14 . CASSDGDSNEKLFF
TRBV6-6 12 . CASGNRYQPQHF